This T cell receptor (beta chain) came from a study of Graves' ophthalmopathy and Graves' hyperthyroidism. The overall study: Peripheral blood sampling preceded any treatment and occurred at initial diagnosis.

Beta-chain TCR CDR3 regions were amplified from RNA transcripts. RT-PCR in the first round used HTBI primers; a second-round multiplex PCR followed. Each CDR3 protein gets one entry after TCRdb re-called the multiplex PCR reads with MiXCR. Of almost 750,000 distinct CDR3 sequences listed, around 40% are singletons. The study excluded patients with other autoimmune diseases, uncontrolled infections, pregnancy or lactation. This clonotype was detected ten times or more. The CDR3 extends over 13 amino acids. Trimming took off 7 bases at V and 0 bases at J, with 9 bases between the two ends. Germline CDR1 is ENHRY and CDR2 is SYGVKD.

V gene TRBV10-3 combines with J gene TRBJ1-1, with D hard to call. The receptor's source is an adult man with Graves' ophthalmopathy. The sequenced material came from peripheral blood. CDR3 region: CAITRALNTEAFF. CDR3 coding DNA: TGTGCCATCACGCGGGCTTTGAACACTGAAGCTTTCTTT.